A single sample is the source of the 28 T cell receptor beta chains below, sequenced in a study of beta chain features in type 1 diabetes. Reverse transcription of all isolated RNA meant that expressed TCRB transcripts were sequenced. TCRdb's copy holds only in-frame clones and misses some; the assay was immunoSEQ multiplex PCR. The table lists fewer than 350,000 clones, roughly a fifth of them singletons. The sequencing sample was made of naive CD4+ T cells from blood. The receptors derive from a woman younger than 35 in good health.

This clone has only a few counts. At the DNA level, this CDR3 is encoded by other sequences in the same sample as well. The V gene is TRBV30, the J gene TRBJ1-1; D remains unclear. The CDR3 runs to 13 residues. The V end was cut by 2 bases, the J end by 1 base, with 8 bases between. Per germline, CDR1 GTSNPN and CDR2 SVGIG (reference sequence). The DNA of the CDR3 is TGTGCCTGGAGTCAGGAGGCGAACACTGAAGCTTTCTTT. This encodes CAWSQEANTEAFF.

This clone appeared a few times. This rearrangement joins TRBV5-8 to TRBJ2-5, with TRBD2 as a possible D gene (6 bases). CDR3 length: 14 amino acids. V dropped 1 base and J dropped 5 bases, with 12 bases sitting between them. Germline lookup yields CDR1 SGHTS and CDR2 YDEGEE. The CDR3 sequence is CASSLQAGRETQYF. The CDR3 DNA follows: TGTGCCAGCAGCTTGCAAGCAGGGAGGGAGACCCAGTACTTC.

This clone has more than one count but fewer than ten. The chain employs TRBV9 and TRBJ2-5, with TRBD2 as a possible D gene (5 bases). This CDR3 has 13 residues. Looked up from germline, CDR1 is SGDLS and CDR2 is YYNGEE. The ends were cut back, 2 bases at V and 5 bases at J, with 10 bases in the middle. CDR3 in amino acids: CASSVTGVETQYF. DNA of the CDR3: TGTGCCAGCAGCGTGACCGGGGTTGAGACCCAGTACTTC.

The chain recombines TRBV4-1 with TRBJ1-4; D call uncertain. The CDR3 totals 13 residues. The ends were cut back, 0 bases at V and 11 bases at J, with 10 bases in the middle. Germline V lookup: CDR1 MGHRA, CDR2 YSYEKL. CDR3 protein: CASSQENKRKLFF. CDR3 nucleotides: TGCGCCAGCAGCCAAGAGAACAAGCGGAAACTGTTTTTT.

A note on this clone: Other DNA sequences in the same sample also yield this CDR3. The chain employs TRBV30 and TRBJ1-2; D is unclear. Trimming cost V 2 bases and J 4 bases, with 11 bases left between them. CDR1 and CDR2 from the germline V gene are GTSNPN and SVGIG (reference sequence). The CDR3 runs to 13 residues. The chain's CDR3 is CAWSSRTAYGYTF. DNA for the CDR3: TGTGCCTGGAGTTCGCGAACAGCCTATGGCTACACCTTC.

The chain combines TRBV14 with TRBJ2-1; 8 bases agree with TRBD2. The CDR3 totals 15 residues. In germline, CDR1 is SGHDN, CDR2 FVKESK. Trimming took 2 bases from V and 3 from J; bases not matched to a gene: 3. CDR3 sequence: CASSQSLAGYNEQFF. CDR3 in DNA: TGTGCCAGCAGCCAATCGCTAGCGGGCTACAATGAGCAGTTCTTC.

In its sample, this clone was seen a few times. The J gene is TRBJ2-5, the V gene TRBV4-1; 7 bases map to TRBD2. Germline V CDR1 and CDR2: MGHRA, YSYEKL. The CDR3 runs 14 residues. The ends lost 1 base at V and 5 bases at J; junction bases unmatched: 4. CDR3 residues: CASSQGTSVETQYF. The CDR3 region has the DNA TGCGCCAGCAGCCAAGGTACTAGCGTTGAGACCCAGTACTTC.

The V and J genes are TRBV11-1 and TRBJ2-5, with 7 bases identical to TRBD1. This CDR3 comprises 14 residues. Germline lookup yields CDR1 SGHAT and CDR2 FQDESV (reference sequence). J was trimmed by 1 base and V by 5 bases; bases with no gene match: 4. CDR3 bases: TGTGCCAGCAGCCCGACAGGGATCCAAGAGACCCAGTACTTC. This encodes CASSPTGIQETQYF.

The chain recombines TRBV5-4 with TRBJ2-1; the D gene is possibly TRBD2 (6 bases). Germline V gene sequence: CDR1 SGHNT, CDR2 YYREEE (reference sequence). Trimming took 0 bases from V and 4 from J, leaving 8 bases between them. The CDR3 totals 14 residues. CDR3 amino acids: CASSLGGEYNEQFF. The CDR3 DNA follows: TGTGCCAGCAGCTTGGGCGGGGAGTACAATGAGCAGTTCTTC.

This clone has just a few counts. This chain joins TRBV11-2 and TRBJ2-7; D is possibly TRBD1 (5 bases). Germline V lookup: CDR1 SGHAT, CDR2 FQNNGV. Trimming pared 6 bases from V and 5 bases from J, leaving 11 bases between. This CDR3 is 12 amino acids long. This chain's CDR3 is CASRPGSHEQYF. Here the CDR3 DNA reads TGTGCCAGCAGGCCAGGGTCCCACGAGCAGTACTTC. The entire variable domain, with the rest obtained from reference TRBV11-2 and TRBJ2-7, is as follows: EAGVAQSPRYKIIEKRQSVAFWCNPISGHATLYWYQQILGQGPKLLIQFQNNGVVDDSQLPKDRFSAERLKGVDSTLKIQPAKLEDSAVYLCASRPGSHEQYFGPGTRLTVT.

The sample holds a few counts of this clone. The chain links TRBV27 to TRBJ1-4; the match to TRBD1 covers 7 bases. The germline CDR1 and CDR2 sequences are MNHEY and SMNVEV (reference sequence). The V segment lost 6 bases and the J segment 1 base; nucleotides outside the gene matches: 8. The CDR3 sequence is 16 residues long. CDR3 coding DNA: TGTGCCAGCAGACACCCTCGGACAGGAACTAATGAAAAACTGTTTTTT. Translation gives CASRHPRTGTNEKLFF.

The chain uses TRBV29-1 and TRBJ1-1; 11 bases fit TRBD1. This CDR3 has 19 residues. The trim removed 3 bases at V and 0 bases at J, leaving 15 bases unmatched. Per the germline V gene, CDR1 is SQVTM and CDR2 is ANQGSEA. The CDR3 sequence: CSVDVGLGQGENLNTEAFF. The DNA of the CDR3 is TGCAGCGTTGACGTGGGGTTGGGACAGGGGGAAAACTTGAACACTGAAGCTTTCTTT. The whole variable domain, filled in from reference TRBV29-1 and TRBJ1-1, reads SAVISQKPSRDICQRGTSLTIQCQVDSQVTMMFWYRQQPGQSLTLIATANQGSEATYESGFVIDKFPISRPNLTFSTLTVSNMSPEDSSIYLCSVDVGLGQGENLNTEAFFGQGTRLTVV.

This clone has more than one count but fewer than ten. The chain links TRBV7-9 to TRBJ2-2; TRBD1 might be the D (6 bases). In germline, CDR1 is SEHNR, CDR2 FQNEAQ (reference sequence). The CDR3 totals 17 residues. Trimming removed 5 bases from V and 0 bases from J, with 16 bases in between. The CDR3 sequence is CASSPSSGQTNTGELFF. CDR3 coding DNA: TGTGCCAGCAGCCCCAGCTCCGGACAGACGAACACCGGGGAGCTGTTTTTT. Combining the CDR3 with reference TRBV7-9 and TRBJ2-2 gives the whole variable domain DTGVSQNPRHKITKRGQNVTFRCDPISEHNRLYWYRQTLGQGPEFLTYFQNEAQLEKSRLLSDRFSAERPKGSFSTLEIQRTEQGDSAMYLCASSPSSGQTNTGELFFGEGSRLTVL.

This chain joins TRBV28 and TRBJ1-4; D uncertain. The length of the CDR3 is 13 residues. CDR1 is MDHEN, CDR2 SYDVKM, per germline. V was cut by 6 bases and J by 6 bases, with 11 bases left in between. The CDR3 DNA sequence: TGTGCCAGCAGCCGAGGGAGGGATGAAAAACTGTTTTTT. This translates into CASSRGRDEKLFF.

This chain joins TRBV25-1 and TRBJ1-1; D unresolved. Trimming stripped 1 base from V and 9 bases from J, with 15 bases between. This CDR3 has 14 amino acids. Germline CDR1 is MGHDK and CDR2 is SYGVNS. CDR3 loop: CASSEFNGVRKAFF. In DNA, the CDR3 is TGTGCCAGCAGTGAATTCAACGGGGTTCGGAAAGCTTTCTTT.

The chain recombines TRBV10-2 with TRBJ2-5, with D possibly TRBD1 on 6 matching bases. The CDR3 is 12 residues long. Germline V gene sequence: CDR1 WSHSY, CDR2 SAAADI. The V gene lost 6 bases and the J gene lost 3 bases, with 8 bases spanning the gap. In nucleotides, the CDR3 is TGCGCCAGCAGCCGGGACAAAGAGACCCAGTACTTC. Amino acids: CASSRDKETQYF.

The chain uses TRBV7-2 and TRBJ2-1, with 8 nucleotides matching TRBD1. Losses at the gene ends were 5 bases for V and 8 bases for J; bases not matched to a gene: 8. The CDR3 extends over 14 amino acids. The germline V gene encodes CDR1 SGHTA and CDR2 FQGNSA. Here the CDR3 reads CASSPGQGRDEQFF. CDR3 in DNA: TGTGCCAGCAGCCCCGGACAGGGTCGGGATGAGCAGTTCTTC. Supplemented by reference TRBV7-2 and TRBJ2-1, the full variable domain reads GAGVSQSPSNKVTEKGKDVELRCDPISGHTALYWYRQSLGQGLEFLIYFQGNSAPDKSGLPSDRFSAERTGGSVSTLTIQRTQQEDSAVYLCASSPGQGRDEQFFGPGTRLTVL.

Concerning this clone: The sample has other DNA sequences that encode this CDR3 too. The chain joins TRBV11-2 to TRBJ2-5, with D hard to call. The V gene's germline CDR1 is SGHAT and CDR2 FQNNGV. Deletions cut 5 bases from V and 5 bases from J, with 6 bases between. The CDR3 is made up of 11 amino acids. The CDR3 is CASSSRETQYF. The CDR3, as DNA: TGTGCCAGCAGCAGCCGGGAGACCCAGTACTTC.

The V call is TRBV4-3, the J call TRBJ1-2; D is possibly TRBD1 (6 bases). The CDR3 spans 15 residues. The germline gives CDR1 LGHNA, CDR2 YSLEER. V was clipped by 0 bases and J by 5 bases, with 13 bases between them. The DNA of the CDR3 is TGCGCCAGCAGCCAAGATACAGGGAGGGGGTATGGCTACACCTTC. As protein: CASSQDTGRGYGYTF.

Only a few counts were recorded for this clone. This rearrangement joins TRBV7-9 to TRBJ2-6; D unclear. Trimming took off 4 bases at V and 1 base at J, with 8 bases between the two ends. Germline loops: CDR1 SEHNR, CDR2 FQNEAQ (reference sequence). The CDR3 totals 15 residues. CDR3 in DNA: TGTGCCAGCAGCTCCCTGAGGTCTGGGGCCAACGTCCTGACTTTC. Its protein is CASSSLRSGANVLTF.

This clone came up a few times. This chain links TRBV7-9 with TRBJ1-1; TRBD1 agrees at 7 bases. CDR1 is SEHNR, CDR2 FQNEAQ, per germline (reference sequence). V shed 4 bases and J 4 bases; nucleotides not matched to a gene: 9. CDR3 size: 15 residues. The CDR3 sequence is CASSSYRGRGTEAFF. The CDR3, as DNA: TGTGCCAGCAGCTCCTACAGGGGTCGGGGCACTGAAGCTTTCTTT.

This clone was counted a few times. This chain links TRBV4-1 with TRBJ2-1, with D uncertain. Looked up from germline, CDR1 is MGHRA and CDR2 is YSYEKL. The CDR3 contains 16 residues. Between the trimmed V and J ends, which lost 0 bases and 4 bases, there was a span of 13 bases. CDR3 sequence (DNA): TGCGCCAGCAGCCAAGATAGCCCGGAGCCGTACAATGAGCAGTTCTTC. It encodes CASSQDSPEPYNEQFF.

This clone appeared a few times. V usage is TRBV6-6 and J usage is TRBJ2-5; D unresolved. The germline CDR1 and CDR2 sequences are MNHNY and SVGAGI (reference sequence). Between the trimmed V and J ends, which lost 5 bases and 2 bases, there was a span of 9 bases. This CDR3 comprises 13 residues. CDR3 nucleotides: TGTGCCAGCAGTAATCGAGCACAAGAGACCCAGTACTTC. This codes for CASSNRAQETQYF.

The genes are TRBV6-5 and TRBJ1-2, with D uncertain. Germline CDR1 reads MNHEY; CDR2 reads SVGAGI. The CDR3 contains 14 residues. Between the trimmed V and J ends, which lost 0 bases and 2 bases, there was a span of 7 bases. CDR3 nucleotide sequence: TGTGCCAGCAGTTACTCGCACGGGAACTATGGCTACACCTTC. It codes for CASSYSHGNYGYTF.

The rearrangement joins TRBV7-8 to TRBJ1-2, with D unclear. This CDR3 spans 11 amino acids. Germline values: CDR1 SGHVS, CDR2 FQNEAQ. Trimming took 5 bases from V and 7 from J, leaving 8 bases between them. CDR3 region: CASSTKGGYTF. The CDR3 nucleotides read TGTGCCAGCAGCACTAAAGGTGGCTACACCTTC.

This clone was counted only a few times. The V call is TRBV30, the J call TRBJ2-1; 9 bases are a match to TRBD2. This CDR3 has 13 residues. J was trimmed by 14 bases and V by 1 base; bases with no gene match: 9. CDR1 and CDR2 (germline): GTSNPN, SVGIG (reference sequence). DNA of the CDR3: TGTGCCTGGAGTGGACTAGCGGAAAAGAGAAAGTTCTTC. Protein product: CAWSGLAEKRKFF.

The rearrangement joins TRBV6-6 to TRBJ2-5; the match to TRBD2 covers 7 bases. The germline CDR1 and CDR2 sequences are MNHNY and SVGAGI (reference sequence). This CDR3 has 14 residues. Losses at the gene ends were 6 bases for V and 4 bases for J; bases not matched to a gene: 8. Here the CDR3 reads CASRGGGAGETQYF. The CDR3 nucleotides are TGTGCCAGCAGGGGGGGAGGGGCAGGAGAGACCCAGTACTTC.

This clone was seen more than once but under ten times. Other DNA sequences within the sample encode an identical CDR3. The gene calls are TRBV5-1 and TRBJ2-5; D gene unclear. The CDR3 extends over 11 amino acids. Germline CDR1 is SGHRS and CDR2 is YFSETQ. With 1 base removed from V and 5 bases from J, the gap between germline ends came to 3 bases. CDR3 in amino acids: CASSLQETQYF. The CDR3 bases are TGCGCCAGCAGCTTGCAGGAGACCCAGTACTTC.